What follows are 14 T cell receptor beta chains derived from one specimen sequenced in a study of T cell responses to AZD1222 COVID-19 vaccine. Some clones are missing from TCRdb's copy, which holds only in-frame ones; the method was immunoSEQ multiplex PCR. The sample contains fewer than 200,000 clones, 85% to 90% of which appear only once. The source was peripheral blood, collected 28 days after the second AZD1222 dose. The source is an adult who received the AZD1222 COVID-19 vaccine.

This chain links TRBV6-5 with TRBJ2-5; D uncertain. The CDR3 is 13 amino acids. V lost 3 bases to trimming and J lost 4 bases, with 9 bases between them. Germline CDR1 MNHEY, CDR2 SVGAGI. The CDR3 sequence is CASSYQGRETQYF. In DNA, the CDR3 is TGTGCCAGCAGTTATCAAGGGCGAGAGACCCAGTACTTC.

Here the CDR3 reads CASSLFPRVDQPQHF. The CDR3 nucleotides read TGTGCCAGCAGTTTATTCCCTCGTGTAGATCAGCCCCAGCATTTT. The rearrangement joins TRBV28 to TRBJ1-5; D uncertain. The V end was cut by 1 base, the J end by 5 bases, with 12 bases between. The CDR3 sequence is 15 residues long. Germline CDR1 and CDR2: MDHEN and SYDVKM.

The DNA for the CDR3 is TGCGCCAGCAGCCCCGAGGGGGACCCTGGAAGTGAAAAACTGTTTTTT. This gives the protein CASSPEGDPGSEKLFF. The chain uses TRBV5-1 and TRBJ1-4, with TRBD1 as a possible D gene (6 bases). This CDR3 comprises 16 residues. Germline CDR1 SGHRS, CDR2 YFSETQ. Trimming left V 4 bases short and J 7 bases short, with 20 bases between.

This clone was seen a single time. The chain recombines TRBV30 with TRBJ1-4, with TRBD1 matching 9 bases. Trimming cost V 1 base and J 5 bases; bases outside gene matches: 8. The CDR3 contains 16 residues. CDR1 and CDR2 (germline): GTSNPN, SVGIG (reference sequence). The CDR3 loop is CAWSARRTGANEKLFF. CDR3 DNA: TGTGCCTGGAGTGCCCGGCGGACAGGGGCAAATGAAAAACTGTTTTTT.

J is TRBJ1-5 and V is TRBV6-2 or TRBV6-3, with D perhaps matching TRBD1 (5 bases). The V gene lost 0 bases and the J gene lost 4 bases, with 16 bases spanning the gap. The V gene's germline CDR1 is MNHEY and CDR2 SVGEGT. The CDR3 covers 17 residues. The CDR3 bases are TGTGCCAGCAGTTACTCGAGAGGTCGGGGGGGGAATCAGCCCCAGCATTTT. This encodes CASSYSRGRGGNQPQHF.

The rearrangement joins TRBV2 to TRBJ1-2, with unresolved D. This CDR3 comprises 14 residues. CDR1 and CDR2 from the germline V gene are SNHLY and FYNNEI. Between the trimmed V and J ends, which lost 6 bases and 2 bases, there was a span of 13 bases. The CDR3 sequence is CASSAIGSNYGYTF. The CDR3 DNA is TGTGCCAGCAGCGCTATAGGGTCCAACTATGGCTACACCTTC.

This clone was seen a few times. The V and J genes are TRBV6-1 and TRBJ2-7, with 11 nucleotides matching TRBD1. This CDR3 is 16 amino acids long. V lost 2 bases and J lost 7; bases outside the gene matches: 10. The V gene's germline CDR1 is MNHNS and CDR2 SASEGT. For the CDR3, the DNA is TGTGCCAGCAGTGAAAGTGTTGGACAGGGGGCAGGTGAGCAGTACTTC. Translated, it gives CASSESVGQGAGEQYF.

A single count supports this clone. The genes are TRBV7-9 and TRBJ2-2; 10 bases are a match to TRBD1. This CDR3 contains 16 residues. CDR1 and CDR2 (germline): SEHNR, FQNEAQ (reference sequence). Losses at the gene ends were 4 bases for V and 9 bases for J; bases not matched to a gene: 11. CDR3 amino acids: CASSSPGTGVSRELFF. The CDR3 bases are TGTGCCAGCAGCTCCCCCGGGACAGGGGTGTCTAGGGAGCTGTTTTTT.

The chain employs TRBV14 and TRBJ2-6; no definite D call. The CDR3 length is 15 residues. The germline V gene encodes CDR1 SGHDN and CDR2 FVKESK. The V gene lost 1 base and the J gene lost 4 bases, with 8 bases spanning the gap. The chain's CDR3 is CASSQGRGGANVLTF. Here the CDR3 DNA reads TGTGCCAGCAGCCAAGGCCGAGGAGGGGCCAACGTCCTGACTTTC.

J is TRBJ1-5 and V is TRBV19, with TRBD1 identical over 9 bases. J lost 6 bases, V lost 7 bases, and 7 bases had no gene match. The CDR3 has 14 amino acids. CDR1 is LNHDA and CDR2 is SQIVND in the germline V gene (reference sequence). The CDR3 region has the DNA TGTGCCAGTACCGGACAGGGGCTGGGTCAGCCCCAGCATTTT. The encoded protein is CASTGQGLGQPQHF.

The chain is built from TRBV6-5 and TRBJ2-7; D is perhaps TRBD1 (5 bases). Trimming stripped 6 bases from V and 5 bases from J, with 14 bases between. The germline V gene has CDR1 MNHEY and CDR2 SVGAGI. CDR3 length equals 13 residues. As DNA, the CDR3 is TGTGCCAGCAGCTCGCAGGGAACGAACGAGCAGTACTTC. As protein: CASSSQGTNEQYF.

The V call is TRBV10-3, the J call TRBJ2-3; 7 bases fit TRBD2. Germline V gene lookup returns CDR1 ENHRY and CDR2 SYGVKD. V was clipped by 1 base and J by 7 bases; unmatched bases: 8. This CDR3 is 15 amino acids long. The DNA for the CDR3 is TGTGCCATCAGTGAGTGGGGCAGCGGGGACTATACGCAGTATTTT. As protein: CAISEWGSGDYTQYF.

The CDR3: CASSEVRSSSYEQYF. In nucleotides, the CDR3 is TGTGCCAGCAGTGAAGTCAGAAGTAGCTCCTACGAGCAGTACTTC. The V call is TRBV2, the J call TRBJ2-7; D not resolved. In germline, CDR1 is SNHLY, CDR2 FYNNEI. The V end lost 1 base, the J end lost 0 bases, and 10 bases lay between the germline ends. The CDR3 contains 15 residues.

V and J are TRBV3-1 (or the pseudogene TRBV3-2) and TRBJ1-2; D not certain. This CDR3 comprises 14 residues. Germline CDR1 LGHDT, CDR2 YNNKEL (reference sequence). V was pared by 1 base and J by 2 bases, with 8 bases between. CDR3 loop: CASSQAGLNYGYTF. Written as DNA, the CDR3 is TGTGCCAGCAGCCAAGCCGGCCTCAACTATGGCTACACCTTC.